The present T cell receptor beta chain was sequenced within a study of neurological immune-mediated disorders. Broader study findings: Multiple sclerosis patients had less TCR clonal expansion than even healthy controls, unlike HTLV-1-associated myelopathy. The absence of any CDR3 amino acid sequence shared by expanded clones across subjects suggests that repertoires were private in all groups.

In its sample, this clonotype was seen many times. Its antigen is as yet unknown. It was from 2 million PBMCs stored at -80 C that the unsorted libraries were obtained. From germline, CDR1 is SGHTA and CDR2 FQGNSA. J was trimmed by 7 bases and V by 5 bases; bases with no gene match: 8. This CDR3 is built from 15 residues. The cDNA was generated by 5'RACE with 10-nucleotide random UMIs. Using its own MiXCR run on the 5' RACE reads, TCRdb lists one record per CDR3 protein. Among 35,000 to 45,000 distinct CDR3 sequences, 11% to 15% were seen once, and the ten largest hold roughly a quarter. Material: PBMCs. The sequence was collected from a woman aged 45-59 years with HTLV-1-associated myelopathy (HAM/TSP). J is TRBJ1-4 and V is TRBV7-2; 9 bases match TRBD1. For the CDR3, the DNA is TGTGCCAGCAGCGGGCGGACAGGGGAGTTTGAAAAACTGTTTTTT. Protein product: CASSGRTGEFEKLFF.